The sequence of this T cell receptor beta chain was determined in a study of blood T cell repertoires in COVID-19 (TCRdb year 2020). About the investigation overall: Collaborator samples came from the United States, Italy and Spain and covered acute and convalescent phases of COVID-19. The prospective study material was composed of cDNA or gDNA derived from T cells, B-cell-depleted T cells, or PBMCs. Subjects who had been exposed to COVID-19, were actively infected with it, or had recovered from it provided the deeply sampled blood TCRbeta repertoires that made up the dataset. A freely available public database, intended as a resource for researchers studying the immune response to SARS-CoV-2, is where the repertoires were released. Samples were obtained from the ongoing ImmuneRACE study (first 160 participants) and from roughly 1,300 subjects provided by 6 global collaborators. The sample metadata nearly always contained a de-identified subject ID, COVID-19 status, age in years and sex. Where available, HLA class I and class II types were obtained from metadata supplied by the sample provider rather than from assay-based typing.

In Seattle, one collaborating source enrolled patients while the infection was active and tracked those patients longitudinally over the course of disease. The collaborating institutions used their own protocols to collect whole blood in K2EDTA tubes. For TCRbeta analysis, collaborator samples were shipped as frozen whole blood, as isolated PBMCs, or as DNA extracted from either sample type. Notes on this clone: This clone's antigen is unknown. No base qualities exist here, and no much larger clone lies one base off it.

General findings and caveats noted by the study authors: The quantity of clinical and demographic metadata differed by source and by participant and was supplied without curation.

The CDR3 has 12 amino acids, counting the end cysteine and phenylalanine. Only the CDR3 part of the read is kept: 36 bases, read in frame from the first base. Per the germline V gene, MDHEN is the CDR1 and SYDVKM is the CDR2. V lost 1 base and J lost 10 bases; the stretch between them is 10 bases long. TCRbeta CDR3 regions were amplified from genomic DNA using the immunoSEQ Assay, a bias-controlled multiplex PCR. Regarding the original processing steps: The number of nucleated cells in each sample was estimated by amplification of reference gene primers within the assay. Sequence reads were collapsed and filtered to measure the absolute abundance of every unique TCRbeta CDR3 rearrangement. For each sample, productive Simpson clonality was calculated by taking the square root of Simpson's diversity index across productive rearrangements. TCRdb took over this immuneACCESS table, retaining in-frame rearrangements with V and J assigned. Such tables are incomplete; in checked studies, under half of the missing clones stem from an unresolved V gene, and the remainder is unexplained. For V, J and clone size, that table is used; D and trimming come from the DNA. The sample data list approximately 300,000 clones, and approximately 92% of these were observed just once. The top ten constitute nearly 7% of the sample.

The sequencing sample was made of peripheral blood. This chain is built from TRBV28 and TRBJ1-1; the D gene cannot be named for sure. The source of this sequence is a woman under 40 with COVID-19, enrolled during active disease. The nucleotide sequence is given as TGTGCCAGCAGTTTATCCGGGTCGGGAGCTTTCTTT. Its coded protein is CASSLSGSGAFF.